What follows describes a single T cell receptor (beta chain). The target antigen is unknown. Profiling relied on immunoSEQ multiplex PCR, and the TCRdb table lists in-frame clones only, not all of them. The sample contains approximately 170,000 clones, roughly 92% of which appear only once. J was trimmed by 5 bases and V by 1 base; bases with no gene match: 5. CDR1 and CDR2 from the germline V gene are MGHRA and YSYEKL. The CDR3 consists of 15 residues. The data derive from a study of T cell responses to AZD1222 COVID-19 vaccine. The study's findings and limits: AZD1222 recipients seropositive at baseline numbered only 5 or 6.

The sequence was obtained from an adult in good health. The specimen comprised peripheral blood, sampled on day 0 of AZD1222 vaccination. This rearrangement joins TRBV4-1 to TRBJ1-2; 9 bases agree with TRBD1. The CDR3 protein is CASSQVQGAQYGYTF. CDR3 nucleotide sequence: TGCGCCAGCAGCCAAGTACAGGGGGCGCAGTATGGCTACACCTTC.